The 10 T cell receptor beta chains below come from one sample, sequenced in a study of blood T cells in healthy people across ages. Using a J-beta primer mix together with a sample-barcoded 5' primer, a second PCR was run for roughly 6 to 12 cycles. TCRdb redid the calling of the 5' RACE reads with MiXCR, one entry per CDR3 protein. The profile covers hundreds of thousands of distinct CDR3 sequences, with 20% to 25% appearing a single time and approximately 3.7% taken by the ten largest. Sequenced: blood. Receptor source: a man in his sixties or seventies in good health.

The CDR3 loop is CASSQWEREDTGELFF. The CDR3 bases are TGTGCCAGCAGCCAATGGGAGCGGGAGGACACCGGGGAGCTGTTTTTT. The chain couples TRBV3-1 to TRBJ2-2; 9 nucleotides align to TRBD2. Unmatched junction bases numbered 4, after V lost 2 bases and J lost 3 bases. CDR1 is LGHDT and CDR2 is YNNKEL in the germline V gene (reference sequence). The CDR3 is 16 residues long.

Only a few counts were recorded for this clonotype. The V gene is TRBV12-3 or TRBV12-4, the J gene TRBJ2-5; D assignment may be TRBD1 or TRBD2 (7 bases each). The better agreement between TRBJ2-1 and the DNA end casts doubt on the J call. CDR3 size: 13 residues. As DNA, the CDR3 is TGTGCCAGCAGTCCAGGGGGGGAGTATGAGCAGTTCTTC. Translated: CASSPGGEYEQFF.

The V call is TRBV6-5, the J call TRBJ2-3, with a possible D match to TRBD1 (6 bases). The V gene's germline CDR1 is MNHEY and CDR2 SVGAGI. This CDR3 spans 14 amino acids. The V gene lost 2 bases and the J gene lost 2 bases, with 8 bases spanning the gap. CDR3 protein: CASSYRDNTDTQYF. In DNA form, the CDR3 reads TGTGCCAGCAGTTACCGGGACAACACAGATACGCAGTATTTT.

This clonotype was found once. The chain is built from TRBV7-9 and TRBJ2-7; a weak D match, TRBD2 (6 bases). The CDR3 runs to 12 residues. CDR1 SEHNR and CDR2 FQNEAQ come from the germline V gene (reference sequence). Trimming pared 3 bases from V and 6 bases from J, leaving 9 bases between. CDR3 DNA: TGTGCCAGCAGCTTGACTAGGGGCGAGCAGTACTTC. As protein: CASSLTRGEQYF.

This clonotype occurred a few times. V is TRBV20-1 and J is TRBJ1-4; D is ambiguous. The CDR3 consists of 14 residues. CDR1 is DFQATT, CDR2 SNEGSKA, per germline (reference sequence). Trimming took off 5 bases at V and 2 bases at J, with 12 bases between the two ends. The CDR3 DNA reads as TGCAGTGCTGGGTCAGGTGGCACTAATGAAAAACTGTTTTTT. Translating it yields CSAGSGGTNEKLFF.

The chain links TRBV5-6 to TRBJ2-4; tentative D call: TRBD1 (5 bases). Per germline, CDR1 SGHDT and CDR2 YYEEEE. The V gene lost 1 base and the J gene lost 16 bases, with 15 bases spanning the gap. The CDR3 extends over 12 amino acids. The CDR3 DNA follows: TGTGCCAGCAGCTTGAGTCAGGGTGCGATATACTTC. Translated, it gives CASSLSQGAIYF. Complete variable domain (other parts from reference TRBV5-6 and TRBJ2-4): DAGVTQSPTHLIKTRGQQVTLRCSPKSGHDTVSWYQQALGQGPQFIFQYYEEEERQRGNFPDRFSGHQFPNYSSELNVNALLLGDSALYLCASSLSQGAIYFGAGTRLSVL.

V gene TRBV20-1 combines with J gene TRBJ1-1; D call uncertain. In germline, CDR1 is DFQATT, CDR2 SNEGSKA (reference sequence). There are 14 residues in the CDR3. V was shortened by 3 bases and J by 0 bases, with 11 bases between the two germline ends. Written as DNA, the CDR3 is TGCAGTGCTAGCCCTTGGGGTTTGAACACTGAAGCTTTCTTT. Protein product: CSASPWGLNTEAFF.

The chain couples TRBV5-1 to TRBJ2-1; TRBD2 aligns across 9 bases. Germline V gene lookup returns CDR1 SGHRS and CDR2 YFSETQ. V shed 0 bases, J shed 4 bases, and the junction held 8 bases outside the gene matches. The CDR3 runs to 17 residues. The CDR3 DNA reads as TGCGCCAGCAGCTTGGGTCCTAGCGGGACGGGGTACAATGAGCAGTTCTTC. Translated: CASSLGPSGTGYNEQFF.

The table lists this clonotype with a few counts. The gene calls are TRBV14 and TRBJ2-1; 9 bases are shared with TRBD2. The CDR3 sequence is 18 residues long. Germline loops: CDR1 SGHDN, CDR2 FVKESK. V was pared by 0 bases and J by 4 bases, with 10 bases of the junction left unmatched. The CDR3, as DNA: TGTGCCAGCAGCCAAGATACAACTAGCGGGCTCTTATACAATGAGCAGTTCTTC. Its protein product is CASSQDTTSGLLYNEQFF.

Ten or more counts support this clonotype. The J gene is TRBJ2-5, the V gene TRBV5-5; D is perhaps TRBD2 (5 bases). Trimming removed 1 base from V and 2 bases from J, with 15 bases in between. Germline CDR1 reads SGHKS; CDR2 reads YYEKEE (reference sequence). The CDR3 consists of 16 residues. The CDR3 region is CASSLSEAKHQETQYF. The CDR3 nucleotides are TGTGCCAGCAGCTTGTCGGAGGCGAAACATCAAGAGACCCAGTACTTC.